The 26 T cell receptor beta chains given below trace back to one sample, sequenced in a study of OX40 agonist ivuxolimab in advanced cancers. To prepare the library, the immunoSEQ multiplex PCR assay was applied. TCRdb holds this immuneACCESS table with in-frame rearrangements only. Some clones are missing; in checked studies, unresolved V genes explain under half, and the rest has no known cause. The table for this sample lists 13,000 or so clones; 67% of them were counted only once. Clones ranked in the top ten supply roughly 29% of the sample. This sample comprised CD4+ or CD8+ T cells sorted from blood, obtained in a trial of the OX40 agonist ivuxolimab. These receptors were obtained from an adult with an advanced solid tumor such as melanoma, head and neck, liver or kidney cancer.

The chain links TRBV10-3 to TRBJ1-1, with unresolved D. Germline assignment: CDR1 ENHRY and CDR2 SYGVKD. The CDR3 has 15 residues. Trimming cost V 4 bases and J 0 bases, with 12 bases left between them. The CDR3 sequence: CAISGRDVLNTEAFF. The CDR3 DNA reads TGTGCCATCAGTGGTCGAGACGTCTTGAACACTGAAGCTTTCTTT.

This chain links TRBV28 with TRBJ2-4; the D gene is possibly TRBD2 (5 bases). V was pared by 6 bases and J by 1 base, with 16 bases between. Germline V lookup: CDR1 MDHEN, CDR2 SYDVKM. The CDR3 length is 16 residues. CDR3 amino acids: CASSPPGDGAKNIQYF. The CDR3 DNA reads TGTGCCAGCAGCCCCCCCGGGGATGGGGCCAAAAACATTCAGTACTTC.

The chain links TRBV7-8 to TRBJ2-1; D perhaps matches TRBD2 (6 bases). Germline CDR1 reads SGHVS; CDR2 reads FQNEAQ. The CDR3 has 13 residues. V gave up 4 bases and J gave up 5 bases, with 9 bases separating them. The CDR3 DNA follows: TGTGCCAGCAGCTCCGGACTAAACAATGAGCAGTTCTTC. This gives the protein CASSSGLNNEQFF. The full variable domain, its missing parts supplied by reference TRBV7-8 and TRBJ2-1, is GAGVSQSPRYKVAKRGQDVALRCDPISGHVSLFWYQQALGQGPEFLTYFQNEAQLDKSGLPSDRFFAERPEGSVSTLKIQRTQQEDSAVYLCASSSGLNNEQFFGPGTRLTVL.

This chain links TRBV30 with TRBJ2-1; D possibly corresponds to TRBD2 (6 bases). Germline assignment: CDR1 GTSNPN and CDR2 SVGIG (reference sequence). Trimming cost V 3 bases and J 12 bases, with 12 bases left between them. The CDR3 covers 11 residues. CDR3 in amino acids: CAWRFGGGQFF. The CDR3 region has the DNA TGTGCCTGGAGGTTTGGGGGAGGGCAGTTCTTC.

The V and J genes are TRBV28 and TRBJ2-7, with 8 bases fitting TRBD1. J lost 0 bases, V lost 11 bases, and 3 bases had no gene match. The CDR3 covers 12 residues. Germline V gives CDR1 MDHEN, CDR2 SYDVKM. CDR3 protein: CAAGGSSYEQYF. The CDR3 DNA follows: TGTGCCGCAGGGGGCAGCTCCTACGAGCAGTACTTC.

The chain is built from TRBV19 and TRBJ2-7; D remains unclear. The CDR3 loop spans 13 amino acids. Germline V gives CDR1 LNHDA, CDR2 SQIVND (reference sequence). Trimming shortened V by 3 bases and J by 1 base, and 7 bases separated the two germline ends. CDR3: CASSMAGSYEQYF. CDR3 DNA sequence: TGTGCCAGTAGTATGGCCGGGTCCTACGAGCAGTACTTC.

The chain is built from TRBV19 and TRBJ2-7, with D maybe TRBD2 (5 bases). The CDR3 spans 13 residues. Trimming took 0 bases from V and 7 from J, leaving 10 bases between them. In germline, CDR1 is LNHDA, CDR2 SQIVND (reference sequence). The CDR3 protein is CASSIESPGEQYF. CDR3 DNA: TGTGCCAGTAGTATAGAGAGCCCGGGGGAGCAGTACTTC. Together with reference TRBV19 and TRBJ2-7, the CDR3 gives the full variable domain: DGGITQSPKYLFRKEGQNVTLSCEQNLNHDAMYWYRQDPGQGLRLIYYSQIVNDFQKGDIAEGYSVSREKKESFPLTVTSAQKNPTAFYLCASSIESPGEQYFGPGTRLTVT.

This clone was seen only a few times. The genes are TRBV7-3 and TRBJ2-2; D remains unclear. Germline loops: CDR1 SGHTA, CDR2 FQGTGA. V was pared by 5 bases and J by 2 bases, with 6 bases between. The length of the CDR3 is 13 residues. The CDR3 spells CASSLDNTGELFF. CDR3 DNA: TGTGCCAGCAGCCTGGACAACACCGGGGAGCTGTTTTTT.

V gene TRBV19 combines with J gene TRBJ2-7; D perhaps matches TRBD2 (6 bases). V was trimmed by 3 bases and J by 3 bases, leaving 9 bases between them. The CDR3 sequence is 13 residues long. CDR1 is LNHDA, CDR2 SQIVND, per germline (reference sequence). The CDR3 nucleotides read TGTGCCAGTAGTATGTTCGGGGGCTACGAGCAGTACTTC. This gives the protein CASSMFGGYEQYF.

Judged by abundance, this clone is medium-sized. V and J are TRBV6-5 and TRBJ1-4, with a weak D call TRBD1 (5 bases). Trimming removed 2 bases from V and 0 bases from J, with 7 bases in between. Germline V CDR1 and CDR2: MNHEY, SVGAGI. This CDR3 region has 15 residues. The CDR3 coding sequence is TGTGCCAGCAGTTACGAAGGGGCAACTAATGAAAAACTGTTTTTT. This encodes CASSYEGATNEKLFF.

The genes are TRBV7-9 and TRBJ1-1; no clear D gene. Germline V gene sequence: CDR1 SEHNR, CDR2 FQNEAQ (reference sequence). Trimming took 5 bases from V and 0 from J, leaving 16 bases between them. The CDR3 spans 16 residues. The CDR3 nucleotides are TGTGCCAGCAGCCCAGGACTGGGTGGGATGAACACTGAAGCTTTCTTT. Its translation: CASSPGLGGMNTEAFF.

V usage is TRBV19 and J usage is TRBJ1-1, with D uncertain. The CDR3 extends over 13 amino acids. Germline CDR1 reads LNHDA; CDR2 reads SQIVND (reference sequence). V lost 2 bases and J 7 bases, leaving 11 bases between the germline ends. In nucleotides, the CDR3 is TGTGCCAGTAGTATAACCCACGGACGTGAAGCTTTCTTT. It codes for CASSITHGREAFF.

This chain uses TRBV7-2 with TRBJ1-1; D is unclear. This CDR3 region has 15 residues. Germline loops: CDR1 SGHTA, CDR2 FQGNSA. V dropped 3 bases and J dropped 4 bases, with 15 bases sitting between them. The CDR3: CASSLNPRRSTEAFF. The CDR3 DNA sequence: TGTGCCAGCAGCTTGAACCCAAGGAGAAGCACTGAAGCTTTCTTT.

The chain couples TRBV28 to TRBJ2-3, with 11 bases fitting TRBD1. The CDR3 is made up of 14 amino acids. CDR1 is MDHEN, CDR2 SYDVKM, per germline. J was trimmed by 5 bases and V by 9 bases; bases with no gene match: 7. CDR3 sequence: CARIWTGGIDTQYF. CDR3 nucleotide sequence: TGTGCCAGAATTTGGACAGGGGGCATAGATACGCAGTATTTT.

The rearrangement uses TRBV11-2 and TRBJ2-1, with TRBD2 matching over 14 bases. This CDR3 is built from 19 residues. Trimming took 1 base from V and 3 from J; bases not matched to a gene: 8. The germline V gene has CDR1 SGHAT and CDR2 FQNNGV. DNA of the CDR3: TGTGCCAGCAGCTTAGGTCGTAGGGGACTAGCGGGGGACTACAATGAGCAGTTCTTC. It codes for CASSLGRRGLAGDYNEQFF.

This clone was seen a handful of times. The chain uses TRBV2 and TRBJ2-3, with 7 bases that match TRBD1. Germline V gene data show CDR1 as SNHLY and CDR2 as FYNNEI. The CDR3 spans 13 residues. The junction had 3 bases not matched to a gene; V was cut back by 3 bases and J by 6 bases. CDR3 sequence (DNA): TGTGCCAGCAGTGATGGGACAGCCGATACGCAGTATTTT. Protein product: CASSDGTADTQYF.

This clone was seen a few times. CDR3 coding DNA: TGTGCCAGCAGCTTAGGAGGGAACGAGCAGTACTTC. Translating it yields CASSLGGNEQYF. This rearrangement joins TRBV13 to TRBJ2-7; D unclear. The V and J ends lost 0 bases and 5 bases respectively, with 5 bases between them. Germline V CDR1 and CDR2: PRHDT, FYEKMQ (reference sequence). CDR3 length: 12 residues. Filled out from reference TRBV13 and TRBJ2-7, the complete variable domain reads AAGVIQSPRHLIKEKRETATLKCYPIPRHDTVYWYQQGPGQDPQFLISFYEKMQSDKGSIPDRFSAQQFSDYHSELNMSSLELGDSALYFCASSLGGNEQYFGPGTRLTVT.

The DNA of the CDR3 is TGTGCCAGCAGCTTGGGCCCCACAGATACGCAGTATTTT. Residues: CASSLGPTDTQYF. The V gene is TRBV7-9, the J gene TRBJ2-3; the D is unclear. In germline, CDR1 is SEHNR, CDR2 FQNEAQ (reference sequence). Trimming left V 3 bases short and J 2 bases short, with 6 bases between. The CDR3 contains 13 residues.

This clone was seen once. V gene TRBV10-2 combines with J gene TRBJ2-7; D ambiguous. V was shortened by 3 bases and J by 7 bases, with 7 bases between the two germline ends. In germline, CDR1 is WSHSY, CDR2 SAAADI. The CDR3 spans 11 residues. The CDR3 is CASSDAGEQYF. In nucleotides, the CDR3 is TGCGCCAGCAGTGATGCTGGGGAGCAGTACTTC.

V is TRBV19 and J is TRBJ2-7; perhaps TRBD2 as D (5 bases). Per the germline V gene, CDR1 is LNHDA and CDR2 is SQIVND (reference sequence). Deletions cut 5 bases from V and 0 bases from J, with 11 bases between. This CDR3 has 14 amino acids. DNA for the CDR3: TGTGCCAGTAGTGTTCCGGGATACTCCTACGAGCAGTACTTC. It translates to CASSVPGYSYEQYF. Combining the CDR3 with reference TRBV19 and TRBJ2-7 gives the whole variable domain DGGITQSPKYLFRKEGQNVTLSCEQNLNHDAMYWYRQDPGQGLRLIYYSQIVNDFQKGDIAEGYSVSREKKESFPLTVTSAQKNPTAFYLCASSVPGYSYEQYFGPGTRLTVT.

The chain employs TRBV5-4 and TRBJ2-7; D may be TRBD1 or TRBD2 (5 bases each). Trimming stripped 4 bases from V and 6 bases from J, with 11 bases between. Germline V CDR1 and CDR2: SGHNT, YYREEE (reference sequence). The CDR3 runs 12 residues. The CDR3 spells CASSPTGTEQYF. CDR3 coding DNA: TGTGCCAGCAGCCCTACCGGGACCGAGCAGTACTTC.

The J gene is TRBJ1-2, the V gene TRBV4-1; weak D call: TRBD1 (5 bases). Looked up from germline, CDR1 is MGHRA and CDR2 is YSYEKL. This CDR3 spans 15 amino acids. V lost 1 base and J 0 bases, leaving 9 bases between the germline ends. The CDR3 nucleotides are TGCGCCAGCAGCCAAGTAATGGGACCTAACTATGGCTACACCTTC. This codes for CASSQVMGPNYGYTF.

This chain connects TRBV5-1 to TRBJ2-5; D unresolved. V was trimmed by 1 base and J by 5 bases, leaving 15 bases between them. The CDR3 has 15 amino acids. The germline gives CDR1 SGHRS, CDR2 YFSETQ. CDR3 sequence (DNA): TGCGCCAGCAGCTTGACTGGGCGCGAGGTCGAGACCCAGTACTTC. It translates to CASSLTGREVETQYF.

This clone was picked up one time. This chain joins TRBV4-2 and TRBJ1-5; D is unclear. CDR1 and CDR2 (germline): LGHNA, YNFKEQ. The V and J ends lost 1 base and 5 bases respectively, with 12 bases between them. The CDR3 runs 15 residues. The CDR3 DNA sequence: TGTGCCAGCAGCCAAGTCATCGGGGAGGATCAGCCCCAGCATTTT. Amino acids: CASSQVIGEDQPQHF.

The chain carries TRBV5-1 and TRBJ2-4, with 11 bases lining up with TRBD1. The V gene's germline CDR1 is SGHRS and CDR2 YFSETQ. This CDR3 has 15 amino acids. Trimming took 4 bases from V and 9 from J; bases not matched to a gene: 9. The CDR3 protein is CASSGPGQGELIQYF. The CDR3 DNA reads TGCGCCAGCAGCGGTCCGGGACAGGGGGAACTCATTCAGTACTTC.

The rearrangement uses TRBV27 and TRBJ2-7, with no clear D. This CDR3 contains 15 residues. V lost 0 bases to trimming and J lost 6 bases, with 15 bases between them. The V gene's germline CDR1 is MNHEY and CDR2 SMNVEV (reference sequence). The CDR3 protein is CASSLSSGSQVEQYF. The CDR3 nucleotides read TGTGCCAGCAGTTTATCTTCAGGTTCGCAGGTCGAGCAGTACTTC.